The rows below give T cell receptor beta chains drawn from one sample of a study of cytomegalovirus exposure and HLA in healthy donors. The method was immunoSEQ multiplex PCR; TCRdb's version includes in-frame clones alone and lacks a portion of them. The sample includes approximately 82,000 clones, 95% of them seen just once. Sequenced sample: PBMCs. The source of these receptors is a woman aged 18-29 years in good health and CMV-seronegative. Each CDR3 is given with its conserved first and last residue. A D gene is named only where the DNA matches it firmly. Clone size appears in some rows only: once, few, many, or a class for an expanded clone.

d_gene: .; abundance: .; v_gene: TRBV28; len: 13; j_gene: TRBJ1-2; CDR3nt: TGTGCCAGCAGGGGTGGGATGGCGGGTGGCTACACCTTC; CDR3aa: CASRGGMAGGYTF
d_gene: TRBD2; abundance: .; v_gene: TRBV28; len: 17; j_gene: TRBJ2-7; CDR3nt: TGTGCCAGCAGTTTATTGACTAGCGGGAGGGGGGCCTACGAGCAGTACTTC; CDR3aa: CASSLLTSGRGAYEQYF
d_gene: TRBD2; abundance: .; v_gene: TRBV11-3; len: 15; j_gene: TRBJ2-3; CDR3nt: TGTGCCAGCAGCTCAAGGACTAGCAGCACAGATACGCAGTATTTT; CDR3aa: CASSSRTSSTDTQYF
d_gene: .; abundance: once; v_gene: TRBV6-5; len: 14; j_gene: TRBJ1-2; CDR3nt: TGTGCCAGCAGTTACTCCAGTCCTAACTATGGCTACACCTTC; CDR3aa: CASSYSSPNYGYTF
d_gene: TRBD1; abundance: once; v_gene: TRBV19; len: 15; j_gene: TRBJ1-3; CDR3nt: TGTGCCAGTAGAGAGGACAGGGTAACTGGAAACACCATATATTTT; CDR3aa: CASREDRVTGNTIYF
d_gene: TRBD1; abundance: .; v_gene: TRBV4-3; len: 15; j_gene: TRBJ1-1; CDR3nt: TGCGCCAGCAGCCACCGGGACAGGGTCAACACTGAAGCTTTCTTT; CDR3aa: CASSHRDRVNTEAFF
d_gene: .; abundance: .; v_gene: TRBV5-8; len: 16; j_gene: TRBJ1-5; CDR3nt: TGTGCCAGCAGCTTGTTCGTAATGTATAGCAATCAGCCCCAGCATTTT; CDR3aa: CASSLFVMYSNQPQHF
d_gene: .; abundance: .; v_gene: TRBV13; len: 15; j_gene: TRBJ2-2; CDR3nt: TGTGCCAGCAGCTTATTGGTGGGAGCAACCGGGGAGCTGTTTTTT; CDR3aa: CASSLLVGATGELFF
d_gene: .; abundance: .; v_gene: TRBV4-1; len: 12; j_gene: TRBJ1-4; CDR3nt: TGCGCCAGCAGCCAACTGGGCGAAAAACTGTTTTTT; CDR3aa: CASSQLGEKLFF
d_gene: .; abundance: .; v_gene: TRBV7-2; len: 12; j_gene: TRBJ1-2; CDR3nt: TGTGCCAGCAGCTTGACACACGATGGCTACACCTTC; CDR3aa: CASSLTHDGYTF
d_gene: TRBD2; abundance: .; v_gene: TRBV5-1; len: 16; j_gene: TRBJ2-3; CDR3nt: TGCGCCAGCAGCTTGGCCTCGGTGGGAGGGGCAGATACGCAGTATTTT; CDR3aa: CASSLASVGGADTQYF
d_gene: TRBD1; abundance: .; v_gene: TRBV5-1; len: 15; j_gene: TRBJ2-1; CDR3nt: TGCGCCAGCAGCTTGGCGCGACAGGGGGCGCATGAGCAGTTCTTC; CDR3aa: CASSLARQGAHEQFF
d_gene: TRBD1; abundance: .; v_gene: TRBV5-1; len: 16; j_gene: TRBJ2-3; CDR3nt: TGCGCCAGCAGCTTAGAGGGGACAGCGGGCACAGATACGCAGTATTTT; CDR3aa: CASSLEGTAGTDTQYF
d_gene: .; abundance: .; v_gene: TRBV5-1; len: 16; j_gene: TRBJ2-2; CDR3nt: TGCGCCAGCAGCTTGGGAGCGAACCCCGACACCGGGGAGCTGTTTTTT; CDR3aa: CASSLGANPDTGELFF
d_gene: .; abundance: .; v_gene: TRBV19; len: 13; j_gene: TRBJ1-1; CDR3nt: TGTGCCAGTAGTGGCCCAGTGAACACTGAAGCTTTCTTT; CDR3aa: CASSGPVNTEAFF
d_gene: .; abundance: .; v_gene: TRBV14; len: 17; j_gene: TRBJ2-7; CDR3nt: TGTGCCAGCAGCCAAGGTCCGGGAGGAAGGGGGGATCTGGGGCAGTACTTC; CDR3aa: CASSQGPGGRGDLGQYF
d_gene: .; abundance: .; v_gene: TRBV18; len: 14; j_gene: TRBJ1-1; CDR3nt: TGTGCCAGCTCACTGGGGGGGGAGGACACTGAAGCTTTCTTT; CDR3aa: CASSLGGEDTEAFF
d_gene: .; abundance: .; v_gene: TRBV1; len: 15; j_gene: TRBJ2-7; CDR3nt: TGCACCAGCAGCCCCCGCAGGGGGAAGAGGAACGAGCAGTACTTC; CDR3aa: CTSSPRRGKRNEQYF
d_gene: .; abundance: .; v_gene: TRBV27; len: 12; j_gene: TRBJ2-2; CDR3nt: TGTGCCAGCAGTTTTATCACCGGGGAGCTGTTTTTT; CDR3aa: CASSFITGELFF
d_gene: .; abundance: .; v_gene: TRBV14; len: 12; j_gene: TRBJ2-1; CDR3nt: TGTGCCAGCAGTTTCAGGTACAATGAGCAGTTCTTC; CDR3aa: CASSFRYNEQFF
d_gene: TRBD1; abundance: .; v_gene: TRBV30; len: 14; j_gene: TRBJ1-4; CDR3nt: TGTGCCTGGAGTGCGACACAGGGGGGTCGTAGACTGTTTTTT; CDR3aa: CAWSATQGGRRLFF
d_gene: TRBD1; abundance: .; v_gene: TRBV6-1; len: 13; j_gene: TRBJ1-1; CDR3nt: TGTGCCAGCGGGAGGACAGGGTCCACTGAAGCTTTCTTT; CDR3aa: CASGRTGSTEAFF
d_gene: TRBD1; abundance: once; v_gene: TRBV2; len: 15; j_gene: TRBJ1-5; CDR3nt: TGTGCCAGCAGGGGGACAGGGGTGAGCAATCAGCCCCAGCATTTT; CDR3aa: CASRGTGVSNQPQHF
d_gene: .; abundance: .; v_gene: TRBV9; len: 15; j_gene: TRBJ2-5; CDR3nt: TGTGCCAGCAGCGAAACGTGGAGGGACGGGGAGACCCAGTACTTC; CDR3aa: CASSETWRDGETQYF
d_gene: .; abundance: .; v_gene: TRBV5-8; len: 15; j_gene: TRBJ2-1; CDR3nt: TGTGCCAGCAGCCTTTCTCGGGGTTTCTACAATGAGCAGTTCTTC; CDR3aa: CASSLSRGFYNEQFF
d_gene: TRBD1; abundance: .; v_gene: TRBV9; len: 13; j_gene: TRBJ2-3; CDR3nt: TGTGCCAGCAGCCTCGACAGGGCAGATACGCAGTATTTT; CDR3aa: CASSLDRADTQYF
d_gene: .; abundance: .; v_gene: TRBV25-1; len: 16; j_gene: TRBJ2-3; CDR3nt: TGTGCCAGCAGTGAAGCTAAGGGGCGCCAAACAGATACGCAGTATTTT; CDR3aa: CASSEAKGRQTDTQYF
d_gene: TRBD2; abundance: .; v_gene: TRBV5-1; len: 17; j_gene: TRBJ2-5; CDR3nt: TGCGCCAGCAGCTTGGGATCCCTAGCGGGGGGAAAAGAGACCCAGTACTTC; CDR3aa: CASSLGSLAGGKETQYF
d_gene: .; abundance: .; v_gene: TRBV19; len: 15; j_gene: TRBJ1-2; CDR3nt: TGTGCCAGTACGGCCCCGGCCAGGGCCAACTATGGCTACACCTTC; CDR3aa: CASTAPARANYGYTF
d_gene: .; abundance: .; v_gene: TRBV7-2; len: 14; j_gene: TRBJ1-5; CDR3nt: TGTGCCAGCAGCTTAGGTCAGAACAATCAGCCCCAGCATTTT; CDR3aa: CASSLGQNNQPQHF
d_gene: TRBD2; abundance: .; v_gene: TRBV11-2; len: 14; j_gene: TRBJ2-1; CDR3nt: TGTGCCAGCAGGAGACTAGCGGGGGGGCGCGAGCAGTTCTTC; CDR3aa: CASRRLAGGREQFF
d_gene: .; abundance: .; v_gene: TRBV15; len: 14; j_gene: TRBJ2-3; CDR3nt: TGTGCCACCAGCAGAGGGGCCGGCACAGATACGCAGTATTTT; CDR3aa: CATSRGAGTDTQYF
d_gene: TRBD2; abundance: .; v_gene: TRBV10-2; len: 13; j_gene: TRBJ2-5; CDR3nt: TGCGCCAGCCGGACTAGCGGGAGGGAGACCCAGTACTTC; CDR3aa: CASRTSGRETQYF
d_gene: TRBD2; abundance: .; v_gene: TRBV6-5; len: 16; j_gene: TRBJ2-2; CDR3nt: TGTGCCAGCAGTTACACCCTAGCGGGGATAACAGGGGAGCTGTTTTTT; CDR3aa: CASSYTLAGITGELFF
d_gene: .; abundance: once; v_gene: TRBV7-2; len: 13; j_gene: TRBJ1-1; CDR3nt: TGTGCCAGCAGCCTCCCTTTCAACACTGAAGCTTTCTTT; CDR3aa: CASSLPFNTEAFF
d_gene: TRBD2; abundance: .; v_gene: TRBV15; len: 18; j_gene: TRBJ2-3; CDR3nt: TGTGCCACCAGCAGAGATCAAGAAAGCGGGGGGAACACAGATACGCAGTATTTT; CDR3aa: CATSRDQESGGNTDTQYF
d_gene: TRBD1; abundance: .; v_gene: TRBV5-5; len: 14; j_gene: TRBJ1-1; CDR3nt: TGTGCCAGCAGTAACAGGGGGGGAGACACTGAAGCTTTCTTT; CDR3aa: CASSNRGGDTEAFF
d_gene: .; abundance: .; v_gene: TRBV4-3; len: 14; j_gene: TRBJ1-1; CDR3nt: TGCGCCAGCAGCCAAGACTTACGGGAAACTGAAGCTTTCTTT; CDR3aa: CASSQDLRETEAFF
d_gene: .; abundance: .; v_gene: TRBV6-5; len: 11; j_gene: TRBJ2-7; CDR3nt: TGTGCCAGCAGAGGAGTGTACGAGCAGTACTTC; CDR3aa: CASRGVYEQYF
d_gene: TRBD1; abundance: once; v_gene: TRBV10-1; len: 18; j_gene: TRBJ2-1; CDR3nt: TGCGCCAGCAGTGAGTCGGAGGGACAGGGGGGCACCTACAATGAGCAGTTCTTC; CDR3aa: CASSESEGQGGTYNEQFF
d_gene: .; abundance: .; v_gene: TRBV6-5; len: 12; j_gene: TRBJ1-6; CDR3nt: TGTGCCAGCGGGCTCCTTGATTCACCCCTCCACTTT; CDR3aa: CASGLLDSPLHF
d_gene: .; abundance: .; v_gene: TRBV10-2; len: 15; j_gene: TRBJ1-6; CDR3nt: TGCGCCAGCAGTGAGCGGGGAATGGTTAATTCACCCCTCCACTTT; CDR3aa: CASSERGMVNSPLHF
d_gene: .; abundance: .; v_gene: TRBV28; len: 15; j_gene: TRBJ1-5; CDR3nt: TGTGCCAGCAGTTCGCCGGGACATGTTCAACAGCCCCAGCATTTT; CDR3aa: CASSSPGHVQQPQHF
d_gene: .; abundance: .; v_gene: TRBV27; len: 15; j_gene: TRBJ2-2; CDR3nt: TGTGCCAGCAATCCCTGGGGCAGTTACACCGGGGAGCTGTTTTTT; CDR3aa: CASNPWGSYTGELFF
d_gene: TRBD1; abundance: .; v_gene: TRBV27; len: 15; j_gene: TRBJ1-1; CDR3nt: TGTGCCAGCAGTACGAGGTCCAGGGGGCGGACTGAAGCTTTCTTT; CDR3aa: CASSTRSRGRTEAFF
d_gene: .; abundance: .; v_gene: TRBV7-9; len: 15; j_gene: TRBJ2-3; CDR3nt: TGTGCCGGCTCTCGCTCGGGGGTGGATGCAGATACGCAGTATTTT; CDR3aa: CAGSRSGVDADTQYF
d_gene: .; abundance: .; v_gene: TRBV4-3; len: 14; j_gene: TRBJ2-7; CDR3nt: TGCGCCAGCAGCCAAGAATGGCAGTTCGAAGAGCAGTACTTC; CDR3aa: CASSQEWQFEEQYF
d_gene: .; abundance: once; v_gene: TRBV28; len: 15; j_gene: TRBJ2-2; CDR3nt: TGTGCCAGCAGCTCGGGACTCGCCAACACCGGGGAGCTGTTTTTT; CDR3aa: CASSSGLANTGELFF
d_gene: .; abundance: .; v_gene: TRBV6-1; len: 14; j_gene: TRBJ2-3; CDR3nt: TGTGCCGGCAGCACCCTACTGGGGCCAGATACGCAGTATTTT; CDR3aa: CAGSTLLGPDTQYF
d_gene: .; abundance: .; v_gene: TRBV5-1; len: 15; j_gene: TRBJ2-1; CDR3nt: TGCGCCAGCAGAGAATCCCCGAGCTCCTACAATGAGCAGTTCTTC; CDR3aa: CASRESPSSYNEQFF
d_gene: TRBD2; abundance: .; v_gene: TRBV25-1; len: 17; j_gene: TRBJ2-3; CDR3nt: TGTGCCAGCAGTGAATACGGGACTAGAATTAGCACAGATACGCAGTATTTT; CDR3aa: CASSEYGTRISTDTQYF
d_gene: TRBD2; abundance: .; v_gene: TRBV4-3; len: 15; j_gene: TRBJ2-5; CDR3nt: TGCGCCAGCAGCCAAGTTAGCGGGGGGGAGGAGACCCAGTACTTC; CDR3aa: CASSQVSGGEETQYF
d_gene: .; abundance: .; v_gene: TRBV7-6; len: 15; j_gene: TRBJ2-7; CDR3nt: TGTGCCAGCAGCTTAGACAGCGGGCGTGCCTACGAGCAGTACTTC; CDR3aa: CASSLDSGRAYEQYF
d_gene: .; abundance: .; v_gene: TRBV7-2; len: 17; j_gene: TRBJ1-5; CDR3nt: TGTGCCAGCAGCTTTCGGGTGGGGAACAGGGGCAATCAGCCCCAGCATTTT; CDR3aa: CASSFRVGNRGNQPQHF
d_gene: .; abundance: .; v_gene: TRBV7-2; len: 11; j_gene: TRBJ2-5; CDR3nt: TGTGCCAGCAGGGAGGGAAGGACCCAGTACTTC; CDR3aa: CASREGRTQYF
d_gene: .; abundance: .; v_gene: TRBV7-9; len: 15; j_gene: TRBJ2-1; CDR3nt: TGTGCCAGCAGCTTAGGGGCCCGGGGCGGGGACGAGCAGTTCTTC; CDR3aa: CASSLGARGGDEQFF
d_gene: .; abundance: .; v_gene: TRBV11-2; len: 19; j_gene: TRBJ1-4; CDR3nt: TGTGCCAGCAGCTTAGCCCAACGGGGTCTTACATACGGTAATGAAAAACTGTTTTTT; CDR3aa: CASSLAQRGLTYGNEKLFF
d_gene: .; abundance: .; v_gene: TRBV28; len: 13; j_gene: TRBJ2-5; CDR3nt: TGTGCCGGAGCCCAGGGAAATCAAGAGACCCAGTACTTC; CDR3aa: CAGAQGNQETQYF
d_gene: .; abundance: .; v_gene: TRBV10-3; len: 14; j_gene: TRBJ1-5; CDR3nt: TGTGCCATCTCCCCAATCGGCGGGTCCGAGCCCCAGCATTTT; CDR3aa: CAISPIGGSEPQHF